Listed below are T cell receptor beta chains from one sample, sequenced in a study of T cells in Graves' hyperthyroidism and ophthalmopathy. TCRdb redid the calling of the multiplex PCR reads with MiXCR, one entry per CDR3 protein. The sample carries 700,000 to 850,000 distinct CDR3 sequences, over 35% recorded once. Material for sequencing was blood. The receptors shown here come from a woman aged 35 to 49 with Graves' hyperthyroidism. The CDR3 runs from the conserved cysteine through the conserved F or W. Each record gives: CDR3 DNA, CDR3 protein, D gene, V gene, clone size, J gene. A D gene is named only where the DNA matches it firmly. Rows give clone size only sometimes, using once, few, many, or a class for an expanded clone.

TGTGCCAGCAGCTCCACAGGGGCCCAGGGCTATGGCTACACCTTC | CASSSTGAQGYGYTF | TRBD1 | TRBV11-2 | . | TRBJ1-2
TGTGCCAGCAGGCCGAAAACAGCTCAGAACACTGAAGCTTTCTTT | CASRPKTAQNTEAFF | . | TRBV7-9 | many | TRBJ1-1
TGTGCCAGCAACCGACCCAGGGGACCTAACACTGAAGCTTTCTTT | CASNRPRGPNTEAFF | . | TRBV12-3/TRBV12-4 | many | TRBJ1-1
TGTGCCAGCACCGGACAGGGGCGCTACGAGCAGTACTTC | CASTGQGRYEQYF | TRBD1 | TRBV12-3/TRBV12-4 | . | TRBJ2-7
TGTGCCAGCAGTCCCTTGGTTCGCACCGGGGAGCTGTTTTTT | CASSPLVRTGELFF | . | TRBV6-5 | . | TRBJ2-2
TGCAGTGCTAGAGAACAGATTAACTATGGCTACACCTTC | CSAREQINYGYTF | . | TRBV20-1 | many | TRBJ1-2
TGTGCCAGCAGCGAGCACTACCGCCCCGGGGACGAGCAGTACTTC | CASSEHYRPGDEQYF | . | TRBV10-3 | few | TRBJ2-7
TGTGCCAGCAGCTTAGCGCCGGGAGGGGAGACCCAGTACTTC | CASSLAPGGETQYF | TRBD2 | TRBV7-9 | many | TRBJ2-5
TGTGCCAGCAGCTTAGGGGCAGGGGCGGGCTCTGGAAACACCATATATTTT | CASSLGAGAGSGNTIYF | . | TRBV7-2 | . | TRBJ1-3
TGTGCCAGCAGTTACTCGAAGACCCCTAGGACATCTACTAACTATGGCTACACCTTC | CASSYSKTPRTSTNYGYTF | . | TRBV6-5 | . | TRBJ1-2
TGTGCCAGCAGCTTAGCTGGCTATCAAACTCAGGGAGGGAGTCGATATGGCTACACCTTC | CASSLAGYQTQGGSRYGYTF | . | TRBV7-8 | few | TRBJ1-2
TGTGCCATCAGTGAGGCACCGAGAGATACGCAGTATTTT | CAISEAPRDTQYF | . | TRBV10-3 | . | TRBJ2-3
TGTGCCAGCAGTCTCGAGACAGGGTCGGTCACTGAAGCTTTCTTT | CASSLETGSVTEAFF | TRBD1 | TRBV7-2 | . | TRBJ1-1
TGCGCCAGCAGTTCGGACCCGGGCGACACCGGGGAGCTGTTTTTT | CASSSDPGDTGELFF | . | TRBV10-1 | many | TRBJ2-2
TGCGCCAGCAGTGCAGGGGGCGCGAATCAGCCCCAGCATTTT | CASSAGGANQPQHF | TRBD1 | TRBV5-1 | few | TRBJ1-5
TGTGCCAGCAGACCTAATGGGGATTTTGGTGGCTACACCTTC | CASRPNGDFGGYTF | . | TRBV27 | few | TRBJ1-2
TGCAGTGCTCCTAAAGCTAGCGGGAGCCAAGAGACCCAGTACTTC | CSAPKASGSQETQYF | TRBD2 | TRBV20-1 | many | TRBJ2-5
TGCGCCAGCAGCCAAGCCCCCGAAGTAGGGCACCACTATGGCTACACCTTC | CASSQAPEVGHHYGYTF | . | TRBV4-1 | few | TRBJ1-2
TGCAGCGGAGCCGGGATGCAAGAGACCCAGTACTTC | CSGAGMQETQYF | . | TRBV29-1 | many | TRBJ2-5
TGTGCCAGCAGCGACGGGGGTTTCCGCTACGAGCAGTACTTC | CASSDGGFRYEQYF | . | TRBV14 | few | TRBJ2-7
TGTGCCAGCAGCCCAGGACAGGGGACTGAAAAACTGTTTTTT | CASSPGQGTEKLFF | TRBD1 | TRBV5-4 | . | TRBJ1-4
TGTGCCAGCAGTGTCCGGGACAGGGGGGAAGAGACCCAGTACTTC | CASSVRDRGEETQYF | TRBD1 | TRBV25-1 | many | TRBJ2-5
TGTGCCAGCAGCTTGGGGGGCGGCAGGGAAGCTTTCTTT | CASSLGGGREAFF | . | TRBV7-9 | few | TRBJ1-1
TGTGCCAGCAGCGGGCCACGAGGGACTTTCTTT | CASSGPRGTFF | . | TRBV5-1 | . | TRBJ1-1
TGTGCCGGCAGCCCGGCGTGGGGGGAGACCCAGTACTTC | CAGSPAWGETQYF | . | TRBV7-6 | few | TRBJ2-5
TGTGCCAGCAGCGTAGGTGGTGGGCTCTACGAGCAGTACTTC | CASSVGGGLYEQYF | . | TRBV9 | many | TRBJ2-7
TGTGCCAGCAGCCCATTGAGGGGTGTTGGTACTGAAGCTTTCTTT | CASSPLRGVGTEAFF | . | TRBV7-8 | many | TRBJ1-1
TGTGCCAGCAGTTCTTGGTTCAATCAGCCCCAGCATTTT | CASSSWFNQPQHF | . | TRBV12-3/TRBV12-4 | . | TRBJ1-5
TGTGCCAGCAGTTTTCAGGGGGCGCAGTCTGAAGCTTTCTTT | CASSFQGAQSEAFF | TRBD1 | TRBV12-3/TRBV12-4 | . | TRBJ1-1
TGCAGTGCTAGGGGTTACTCTTCACTGACGGCTTTCTTT | CSARGYSSLTAFF | . | TRBV20-1 | . | TRBJ1-1
TGTGCCAGCAGCTTAACCAGGGATGATTCACCCCTCCACTTT | CASSLTRDDSPLHF | . | TRBV11-2 | few | TRBJ1-6
TGCGCCAGCTACGCGACAGGGCGAAACACTGAAGCTTTCTTT | CASYATGRNTEAFF | TRBD1 | TRBV5-1 | . | TRBJ1-1
TGTGCCAGCAGCCCCGGGACTAGCCTCCAAGAGACCCAGTACTTC | CASSPGTSLQETQYF | TRBD2 | TRBV5-5 | few | TRBJ2-5
TGTGCCAGCAGTGCTGACAGGGTAGATGGCTACACCTTC | CASSADRVDGYTF | TRBD1 | TRBV2 | many | TRBJ1-2
TGTGCCAGCAGCGTAGGGGGGGAAGGCTATGGAAACACCATATATTTT | CASSVGGEGYGNTIYF | . | TRBV9 | . | TRBJ1-3